Listed below are T cell receptor beta chains from one sample, sequenced in a study of T-cell reconstitution after alpha-beta-depleted transplantation in children. Via MiXCR, TCRdb re-called the PCR reads, giving one row per CDR3 protein. The sample yields 230,000 or so distinct CDR3 sequences, more than 7.5% seen once. Sequencing used PBMCs from the stem cell graft donor, obtained from the stem cell graft. The source is a human donor who donated a stem cell graft to a child with SCID. Each CDR3 is given with its conserved first and last residue. D genes are given only for firm matches. Clone size appears in some rows only: once, few, many, or a class for an expanded clone.

D: -; size: many; V: TRBV9; J: TRBJ2-5; CDR3: CASSVGSIDFGETQYF; DNA: TGTGCCAGCAGCGTAGGGTCTATAGATTTTGGGGAGACCCAGTACTTC
D: -; size: many; V: TRBV7-9; J: TRBJ2-1; CDR3: CASRGSGTPDNEQFF; DNA: TGTGCCAGCAGAGGATCCGGGACACCTGACAATGAGCAGTTCTTC
D: -; size: many; V: TRBV6-6; J: TRBJ2-3; CDR3: CASSPGVDTQYF; DNA: TGTGCCAGCAGCCCGGGGGTGGATACGCAGTATTTT
D: TRBD1; size: -; V: TRBV5-4; J: TRBJ1-1; CDR3: CASSLEPTGTEAFF; DNA: TGTGCCAGCAGCCTGGAACCGACAGGGACTGAAGCTTTCTTT
D: -; size: many; V: TRBV18; J: TRBJ2-6; CDR3: CASSPVRTSGANVLTF; DNA: TGTGCCAGCTCACCAGTCAGGACCTCTGGGGCCAACGTCCTGACTTTC
D: -; size: many; V: TRBV5-1; J: TRBJ2-1; CDR3: CASSRWGGGHSYNEQFF; DNA: TGCGCCAGCAGTAGGTGGGGGGGCGGCCACTCCTACAATGAGCAGTTCTTC
D: TRBD1; size: many; V: TRBV6-5; J: TRBJ1-2; CDR3: CASSRDRESYGYTF; DNA: TGTGCCAGCAGTCGAGACAGGGAGTCCTATGGCTACACCTTC
D: -; size: -; V: TRBV19; J: TRBJ2-7; CDR3: CASSIGSQAYF; DNA: TGTGCCAGTAGTATTGGGTCCCAGGCGTACTTC
D: -; size: many; V: TRBV5-1; J: TRBJ2-1; CDR3: CASSHGGANNEQFF; DNA: TGCGCCAGCAGCCATGGCGGGGCCAACAATGAGCAGTTCTTC
D: TRBD1; size: -; V: TRBV5-1; J: TRBJ2-6; CDR3: CASSSDRASLSGANVLTF; DNA: TGCGCCAGCAGCTCCGACAGGGCTAGTCTCTCTGGGGCCAACGTCCTGACTTTC
D: -; size: -; V: TRBV7-2; J: TRBJ1-1; CDR3: CASSRTRDGLQGAFF; DNA: TGTGCCAGCAGCCGAACGAGGGACGGTTTACAGGGAGCTTTCTTT
D: -; size: many; V: TRBV7-2; J: TRBJ1-2; CDR3: CASSSEGWDGYTF; DNA: TGTGCCAGCAGCAGCGAGGGCTGGGATGGCTACACCTTC
D: -; size: many; V: TRBV5-1; J: TRBJ2-2; CDR3: CASSLETPTGELFF; DNA: TGCGCCAGCAGCTTGGAGACACCCACCGGGGAGCTGTTTTTT
D: -; size: many; V: TRBV20-1; J: TRBJ2-1; CDR3: CSASTTVYNEQFF; DNA: TGCAGTGCTAGTACGACGGTCTACAATGAGCAGTTCTTC
D: -; size: -; V: TRBV28; J: TRBJ1-6; CDR3: CASSKGRLNSPLHF; DNA: TGTGCCAGCAGCAAGGGGAGGTTGAATTCACCCCTCCACTTT
D: TRBD1; size: -; V: TRBV20-1; J: TRBJ1-5; CDR3: CCAKNRDRYNSNQPQHF; DNA: TGCTGTGCTAAGAACCGGGACAGGTATAATAGCAATCAGCCCCAGCATTTT
D: TRBD1; size: few; V: TRBV6-2/TRBV6-3; J: TRBJ2-7; CDR3: CASSLRPGTGDLEQYF; DNA: TGTGCCAGCAGTCTACGACCCGGGACAGGGGATTTGGAGCAGTACTTC
D: TRBD1; size: many; V: TRBV4-1; J: TRBJ1-3; CDR3: CASSHPGQDSGNTIYF; DNA: TGCGCCAGCAGCCACCCAGGACAGGACTCTGGAAACACCATATATTTT
D: -; size: many; V: TRBV12-3/TRBV12-4; J: TRBJ1-4; CDR3: CASSQSLVGEEEKLFF; DNA: TGTGCCAGCAGCCAATCCTTGGTGGGCGAGGAAGAAAAACTGTTTTTT
D: TRBD2; size: few; V: TRBV5-1; J: TRBJ2-1; CDR3: CASTSGGYNEQFF; DNA: TGCGCCAGCACCAGCGGGGGATACAATGAGCAGTTCTTC
D: -; size: many; V: TRBV10-3; J: TRBJ2-3; CDR3: CAIKGGNADTQYF; DNA: TGTGCCATCAAGGGGGGTAACGCAGATACGCAGTATTTT
D: -; size: many; V: TRBV12-3/TRBV12-4; J: TRBJ1-2; CDR3: CASSLRGEDYGYTF; DNA: TGTGCCAGCAGTCTCAGGGGTGAGGACTATGGCTACACCTTC
D: -; size: many; V: TRBV28; J: TRBJ1-1; CDR3: CASSLLSTEAFF; DNA: TGTGCCAGCAGTTTACTGTCTACTGAAGCTTTCTTT
D: TRBD1; size: many; V: TRBV6-1; J: TRBJ1-2; CDR3: CASGRDRDAGYTF; DNA: TGTGCCAGCGGAAGGGACAGGGACGCTGGCTACACCTTC
D: -; size: -; V: TRBV20-1; J: TRBJ2-3; CDR3: CSARGGGPSTDTQYF; DNA: TGCAGTGCTAGAGGCGGGGGCCCTAGCACAGATACGCAGTATTTT
D: -; size: -; V: TRBV20-1; J: TRBJ1-3; CDR3: CCARGYGSPMSGNTIYF; DNA: TGCTGTGCCCGGGGGTATGGCAGTCCGATGTCTGGAAACACCATATATTTT
D: -; size: -; V: TRBV18; J: TRBJ2-7; CDR3: CASPPEESYEQYF; DNA: TGTGCCAGCCCACCAGAAGAGTCCTACGAGCAGTACTTC
D: -; size: many; V: TRBV5-1; J: TRBJ2-1; CDR3: CASSRDVNEQFF; DNA: TGCGCCAGCAGCCGGGACGTCAATGAGCAGTTCTTC
D: TRBD1; size: -; V: TRBV7-3; J: TRBJ2-3; CDR3: CASSPGTAADTQYF; DNA: TGTGCCAGCAGCCCCGGGACAGCCGCAGATACGCAGTATTTT
D: TRBD1; size: many; V: TRBV5-1; J: TRBJ1-1; CDR3: CASSLGTGEAFF; DNA: TGCGCCAGCAGCTTGGGGACAGGTGAAGCTTTCTTT
D: -; size: many; V: TRBV5-8; J: TRBJ2-7; CDR3: CASSLRGAYEQYF; DNA: TGTGCCAGCAGCTTAAGGGGGGCCTACGAGCAGTACTTC